Shown below are 18 T cell receptor beta chains from a single sample sequenced in a study of blood T cell repertoires in COVID-19. Sequenced by immunoSEQ multiplex PCR; TCRdb stores in-frame clones only, minus some. The data hold fewer than 150,000 clones, with approximately 84% observed a single time. The source material was peripheral blood. These receptors all come from a human donor in a cohort sampled during active COVID-19.

J is TRBJ2-3 and V is TRBV6-5, with 9 nucleotides matching TRBD2. The CDR3 totals 16 residues. J was trimmed by 1 base and V by 0 bases; bases with no gene match: 2. The germline V gene has CDR1 MNHEY and CDR2 SVGAGI. CDR3 amino acids: CASSYSQRGGTDTQYF. The CDR3 DNA sequence: TGTGCCAGCAGTTACTCCCAGCGGGGGGGCACAGATACGCAGTATTTT.

This chain uses TRBV4-1 with TRBJ2-5, with 12 nucleotides matching TRBD2. The CDR3 covers 17 residues. Germline assignment: CDR1 MGHRA and CDR2 YSYEKL. V trimming: 3 bases; J trimming: 2 bases; junction bases outside the gene matches: 7. CDR3 nucleotide sequence: TGCGCCAGCAGCCACGCTCCGGGACTAGCGGGTCAAGAGACCCAGTACTTC. Translation gives CASSHAPGLAGQETQYF.

The chain recombines TRBV7-9 with TRBJ1-6; possible D gene TRBD1, 6 bases. Germline V CDR1 and CDR2: SEHNR, FQNEAQ (reference sequence). V was clipped by 10 bases and J by 7 bases, with 14 bases between them. The CDR3 is 13 amino acids. CDR3 amino acids: CAITRGANSPLHF. In nucleotides, the CDR3 is TGTGCCATCACCCGGGGGGCGAATTCACCCCTCCACTTT.

The chain uses TRBV19 and TRBJ2-3; D gene unclear. This CDR3 contains 13 residues. Per germline, CDR1 LNHDA and CDR2 SQIVND (reference sequence). V was cut by 1 base and J by 6 bases, with 8 bases left in between. Here the CDR3 DNA reads TGTGCCAGTAGTATAGGTTCCGGGGATACGCAGTATTTT. Its translation: CASSIGSGDTQYF.

The chain couples TRBV2 to TRBJ1-3, with no clear D. V dropped 4 bases and J dropped 0 bases, with 7 bases sitting between them. There are 14 residues in the CDR3. Looked up from germline, CDR1 is SNHLY and CDR2 is FYNNEI. CDR3 amino acids: CASSAQHSGNTIYF. The CDR3 DNA reads TGTGCCAGCAGTGCTCAACACTCTGGAAACACCATATATTTT. The full variable domain, in which reference TRBV2 and TRBJ1-3 provide the parts outside the CDR3, is EPEVTQTPSHQVTQMGQEVILRCVPISNHLYFYWYRQILGQKVEFLVSFYNNEISEKSEIFDDQFSVERPDGSNFTLKIRSTKLEDSAMYFCASSAQHSGNTIYFGEGSWLTVV.

This chain joins TRBV7-9 and TRBJ1-3; no definite D call. The V gene's germline CDR1 is SEHNR and CDR2 FQNEAQ (reference sequence). This CDR3 has 14 amino acids. V shed 3 bases and J shed 0 bases, with 6 bases lying between them. The CDR3 DNA reads TGTGCCAGCAGCTTTCCCAGCTCTGGAAACACCATATATTTT. It codes for CASSFPSSGNTIYF.

This clone has a handful of counts. The CDR3 is CASREGTGGSYSNQPQHF. CDR3 sequence (DNA): TGCGCCAGCAGGGAGGGGACAGGGGGTTCCTATAGCAATCAGCCCCAGCATTTT. This rearrangement joins TRBV5-1 to TRBJ1-5; 11 bases map to TRBD1. V lost 5 bases and J lost 0; bases outside the gene matches: 10. Germline CDR1 SGHRS, CDR2 YFSETQ. CDR3 size: 18 residues.

The chain has TRBV5-1 and TRBJ2-7; D call uncertain. The CDR3 covers 14 residues. Per germline, CDR1 SGHRS and CDR2 YFSETQ. Deletions cut 0 bases from V and 2 bases from J, with 9 bases between. The CDR3 region is CASSLGSPPYEQYF. DNA of the CDR3: TGCGCCAGCAGCTTGGGGAGTCCCCCCTACGAGCAGTACTTC.

The chain joins TRBV28 to TRBJ2-1; D is ambiguous. The CDR3 has 12 amino acids. V dropped 4 bases and J dropped 12 bases, with 13 bases sitting between them. CDR1 is MDHEN, CDR2 SYDVKM, per germline. This CDR3 is CASSSQALGQFF. Written as DNA, the CDR3 is TGTGCCAGCAGTTCCCAGGCCCTCGGGCAGTTCTTC.

This clone was observed once. The gene calls are TRBV13 and TRBJ2-6, with TRBD1 as a possible D gene (6 bases). The CDR3 has 16 residues. CDR1 PRHDT and CDR2 FYEKMQ come from the germline V gene (reference sequence). Trimming removed 1 base at V and 2 bases at J, with 9 bases between. Here the CDR3 DNA reads TGTGCCAGCAGCTTAGCCTACAGGGCTGGGGCCAACGTCCTGACTTTC. Encoded protein: CASSLAYRAGANVLTF.

The V gene is TRBV5-1, the J gene TRBJ1-4; the D gene is possibly TRBD1 (5 bases). V gave up 2 bases and J gave up 5 bases, with 10 bases separating them. The CDR3 is made up of 14 amino acids. Germline V gene sequence: CDR1 SGHRS, CDR2 YFSETQ. CDR3 in amino acids: CASSFQGGNEKLFF. The CDR3 DNA sequence: TGCGCCAGCAGCTTCCAGGGAGGCAATGAAAAACTGTTTTTT.

This chain links TRBV10-3 with TRBJ1-5; 9 nucleotides match TRBD1. The J segment lost 2 bases and the V segment lost 2 bases, leaving 4 bases of the junction unmatched. There are 16 residues in the CDR3. CDR1 and CDR2 from the germline V gene are ENHRY and SYGVKD. CDR3 nucleotides: TGTGCCATCAGTGAGGGACAGGGGTTCGGCAATCAGCCCCAGCATTTT. This gives the protein CAISEGQGFGNQPQHF.

The chain is built from TRBV2 and TRBJ1-6, with TRBD1 matching over 8 bases. CDR1 and CDR2 (germline): SNHLY, FYNNEI. The CDR3 is 14 residues long. After removal of 0 bases from V and 10 bases from J, the junction contained 2 bases not matched to a gene. CDR3 nucleotide sequence: TGTGCCAGCAGTGAAGCGCAGGGGGCATCACCCCTCCACTTT. This translates into CASSEAQGASPLHF. The full variable domain, in which reference TRBV2 and TRBJ1-6 provide the parts outside the CDR3, is EPEVTQTPSHQVTQMGQEVILRCVPISNHLYFYWYRQILGQKVEFLVSFYNNEISEKSEIFDDQFSVERPDGSNFTLKIRSTKLEDSAMYFCASSEAQGASPLHFGNGTRLTVT.

J is TRBJ2-3 and V is TRBV5-1, with 8 bases fitting TRBD2. Germline CDR1 and CDR2: SGHRS and YFSETQ. The CDR3 extends over 16 amino acids. V lost 4 bases, J lost 0 bases, and 7 bases stayed unmatched. CDR3: CASSPGTRMSTDTQYF. CDR3 coding DNA: TGCGCCAGCAGCCCAGGGACTAGAATGAGCACAGATACGCAGTATTTT.

J is TRBJ1-2 and V is TRBV5-8; the match to TRBD1 covers 7 bases. The V gene end was trimmed by 3 bases and the J gene end by 4 bases; junction bases not matched to a gene: 3. This CDR3 has 13 amino acids. Looked up from germline, CDR1 is SGHTS and CDR2 is YDEGEE. The CDR3 nucleotides are TGTGCCAGCAGCTGGGGACAGTTCTATGGCTACACCTTC. Translating gives CASSWGQFYGYTF. Combining the CDR3 with reference TRBV5-8 and TRBJ1-2 gives the whole variable domain EAGVTQSPTHLIKTRGQQATLRCSPISGHTSVYWYQQALGLGLQFLLWYDEGEERNRGNFPPRFSGRQFPNYSSELNVNALELEDSALYLCASSWGQFYGYTFGSGTRLTVV.

The rearrangement links TRBV7-2 to TRBJ1-2; D might be TRBD1 (5 bases). CDR1 and CDR2 (germline): SGHTA, FQGNSA. The CDR3 contains 13 residues. V was shortened by 5 bases and J by 3 bases, with 10 bases between the two germline ends. CDR3 protein: CASSPRVDYGYTF. The CDR3 coding sequence is TGTGCCAGCAGCCCCAGGGTCGACTATGGCTACACCTTC.

The rearrangement links TRBV5-1 to TRBJ1-3; D remains ambiguous. The CDR3 contains 17 residues. The V end lost 6 bases, the J end lost 2 bases, and 21 bases lay between the germline ends. Germline V gene lookup returns CDR1 SGHRS and CDR2 YFSETQ. The chain's CDR3 is CASTLGAGPRAGNTIYF. Written as DNA, the CDR3 is TGCGCCAGCACACTCGGCGCGGGCCCCCGGGCTGGAAACACCATATATTTT.

The chain is built from TRBV2 and TRBJ1-2; 12 bases line up with TRBD1. V lost 7 bases, J lost 2 bases, and 5 bases stayed unmatched. The length of the CDR3 is 15 residues. Germline V CDR1 and CDR2: SNHLY, FYNNEI. This CDR3 is CASTGQGARNYGYTF. The CDR3 nucleotides are TGTGCCAGCACGGGACAGGGGGCTAGAAACTATGGCTACACCTTC.